This T cell receptor beta chain was obtained from a study of cytomegalovirus exposure and HLA in healthy donors. V lost 5 bases and J lost 8, with 15 bases in between. This CDR3 is 13 amino acids long. Per germline, CDR1 SEHNR and CDR2 FQNEAQ (reference sequence). With regard to this clone: Its specificity is unknown.

Both 60 Vbeta primers and 13 Jbeta primers went into the PCR. Repertoires were generated with immunoSEQ multiplex PCR, while TCRdb's copy carries only in-frame clones and drops some. The sample has around 90,000 clones, over 60% seen once. General study findings and limits: For most TCR beta V segments, an earlier analysis put the productive rate at about 90% or about 30% of the time.

Material for sequencing was PBMCs. V usage is TRBV7-9 and J usage is TRBJ1-2; tentative D call: TRBD1 (6 bases). The receptor's source is a male donor in good health and CMV-seropositive. CDR3 nucleotide sequence: TGTGCCAGCAGCGATGGGCCTCAGGGGGGCTACACCTTC. Protein product: CASSDGPQGGYTF.